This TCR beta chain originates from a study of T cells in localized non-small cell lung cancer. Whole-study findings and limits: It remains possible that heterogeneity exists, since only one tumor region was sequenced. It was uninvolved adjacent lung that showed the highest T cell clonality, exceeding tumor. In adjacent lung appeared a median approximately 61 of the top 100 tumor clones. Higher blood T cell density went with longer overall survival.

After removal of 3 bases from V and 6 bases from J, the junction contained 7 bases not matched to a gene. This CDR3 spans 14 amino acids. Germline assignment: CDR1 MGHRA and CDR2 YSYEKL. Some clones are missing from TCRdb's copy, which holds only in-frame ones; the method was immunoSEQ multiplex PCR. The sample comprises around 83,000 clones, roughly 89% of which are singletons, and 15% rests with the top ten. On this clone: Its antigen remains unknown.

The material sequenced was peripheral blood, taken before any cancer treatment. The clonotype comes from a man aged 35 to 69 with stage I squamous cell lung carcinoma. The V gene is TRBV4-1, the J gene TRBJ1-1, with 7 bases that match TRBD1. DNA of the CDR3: TGCGCCAGCAGCCATCCTCAGGGGGTCGCTGAAGCTTTCTTT. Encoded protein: CASSHPQGVAEAFF.